Below, 12 T cell receptor beta chains from the same sample are listed, as sequenced in a study of CD8+CD57+ T cells in acquired aplastic anemia. Both TCR beta VDJ combination and CDR3 sequence profiling were carried out. Genomic DNA was the template for this profiling. TCRdb itself ran the reads through MiXCR, one entry per CDR3 protein. The profile shows hundreds of thousands of distinct CDR3 sequences, around 30% of them singletons. Individuals selected for sequencing had exhibited CD8+CD57+ cell expansion on flow cytometry. Sequencing was performed on sorted CD4+, CD8+, or CD8+CD57+ T cells (not recorded which) from PBMCs. These receptors came from a human donor with aplastic anemia.

This clonotype was picked up many times. The chain recombines TRBV15 with TRBJ1-3; 7 bases map to TRBD1. This CDR3 is 14 amino acids long. Germline-derived CDR1 and CDR2 are LNHNV and YYDKDF (reference sequence). Trimming took 6 bases from V and 7 from J; bases not matched to a gene: 9. For the CDR3, the DNA is TGTGCCACCAGTGGGACAACAGGGGAGAACACCATATATTTT. Protein product: CATSGTTGENTIYF.

This clonotype has only a few counts. The rearrangement joins TRBV9 to TRBJ2-2, with D perhaps TRBD2 (5 bases). The CDR3 loop spans 16 amino acids. V gave up 2 bases and J gave up 0 bases, with 11 bases separating them. Germline loops: CDR1 SGDLS, CDR2 YYNGEE. The CDR3 region is CASSVTSETNTGELFF. The DNA for the CDR3 is TGTGCCAGCAGCGTCACTAGTGAAACGAACACCGGGGAGCTGTTTTTT.

This clonotype has more than one count but fewer than ten. CDR3 loop: CASSMAAGKTDTQYF. The CDR3 DNA sequence: TGTGCCAGTAGTATGGCGGCAGGGAAAACAGATACGCAGTATTTT. The rearrangement joins TRBV19 to TRBJ2-3, with TRBD1 as a possible D gene (5 bases). Between the trimmed V and J ends, which lost 3 bases and 3 bases, there was a span of 13 bases. In germline, CDR1 is LNHDA, CDR2 SQIVND (reference sequence). CDR3 length: 15 amino acids.

This clonotype has a count of ten or more. This chain links TRBV5-1 with TRBJ1-2; 7 nucleotides line up with TRBD1. V gave up 0 bases and J gave up 2 bases; unmatched junction bases: 4. The CDR3 has 15 amino acids. Germline V gives CDR1 SGHRS, CDR2 YFSETQ. DNA of the CDR3: TGCGCCAGCAGCTTGGACAGGGGAAGGAACTATGGCTACACCTTC. Amino acid sequence: CASSLDRGRNYGYTF.

The CDR3 is CASSSADTTLTGAEAFF. CDR3 coding DNA: TGTGCCAGCAGCTCAGCAGACACAACATTAACGGGGGCTGAAGCTTTCTTT. The J gene is TRBJ1-1, the V gene TRBV7-6, with D perhaps matching TRBD1 (5 bases). This CDR3 spans 17 amino acids. Trimming took off 4 bases at V and 6 bases at J, with 24 bases between the two ends. Per the germline V gene, CDR1 is SGHVS and CDR2 is FNYEAQ.

The chain is built from TRBV24-1 and TRBJ2-1; 9 nucleotides align to TRBD2. Trimming at V came to 8 bases and at J to 5 bases, leaving 3 bases not matched to a gene. CDR1 is KGHDR, CDR2 SFDVKD, per germline. The CDR3 contains 13 residues. Here the CDR3 DNA reads TGTGCCACCACGGCTAGCGGGAACAATGAGCAGTTCTTC. Amino acids: CATTASGNNEQFF.

The gene calls are TRBV10-3 and TRBJ2-3; TRBD2 agrees at 8 bases. This CDR3 is built from 15 residues. Trimming at V came to 3 bases and at J to 5 bases, leaving 7 bases not matched to a gene. CDR1 and CDR2 from the germline V gene are ENHRY and SYGVKD. CDR3 DNA sequence: TGTGCCATCAGTGATCCAGCGGGAGCGGGAGATACGCAGTATTTT. Translating gives CAISDPAGAGDTQYF.

This clonotype is deemed medium-sized (0.01 to 0.1%). The chain couples TRBV10-3 to TRBJ1-2; 7 nucleotides align to TRBD1. V gave up 4 bases and J gave up 7 bases; unmatched junction bases: 6. Germline loops: CDR1 ENHRY, CDR2 SYGVKD. The CDR3 is made up of 13 amino acids. The CDR3 DNA sequence: TGTGCCATCAGTGCACGCGACAGGGTTGGCTACACCTTC. Its translation: CAISARDRVGYTF.

Here the CDR3 reads CASSPPSPAGARNEQFF. DNA for the CDR3: TGTGCCAGCAGCCCACCAAGCCCAGCGGGAGCTCGGAATGAGCAGTTCTTC. The J gene is TRBJ2-1, the V gene TRBV11-2, with 8 positions matching TRBD2. V lost 5 bases to trimming and J lost 7 bases; unmatched junction nucleotides: 16. Germline V gene sequence: CDR1 SGHAT, CDR2 FQNNGV. The CDR3 runs 17 residues.

This clonotype was seen ten or more times. J is TRBJ2-7 and V is TRBV10-3, with D possibly matching TRBD1 (5 bases). Trimming took off 5 bases at V and 5 bases at J, with 13 bases between the two ends. There are 13 residues in the CDR3. From germline, CDR1 is ENHRY and CDR2 SYGVKD. The CDR3 reads CAISNRFLHEQYF. CDR3 sequence (DNA): TGTGCCATCAGTAACAGGTTTCTCCACGAGCAGTACTTC.

V usage is TRBV29-1 and J usage is TRBJ1-4; possibly TRBD1 for D (6 bases). V lost 8 bases and J lost 10, with 14 bases in between. Germline V lookup: CDR1 SQVTM, CDR2 ANQGSEA. This CDR3 spans 11 amino acids. DNA for the CDR3: TGCAGCTGGGGGGGAGGGGGAAAACTGTTTTTT. Amino acid sequence: CSWGGGGKLFF.

This clonotype was observed many times. V gene TRBV19 combines with J gene TRBJ1-5, with 8 bases lining up with TRBD1. V gave up 4 bases and J gave up 1 base; unmatched junction bases: 12. CDR1 is LNHDA and CDR2 is SQIVND in the germline V gene (reference sequence). The CDR3 covers 18 residues. The CDR3 sequence is CASSNGVSRTGSNQPQHF. In DNA form, the CDR3 reads TGTGCCAGTAGTAACGGAGTCAGTAGGACAGGGAGCAATCAGCCCCAGCATTTT.